This T cell receptor (beta chain) was documented in a study of T cell changes during pregnancy in multiple sclerosis. With 0 bases removed from V and 1 base from J, the gap between germline ends came to 9 bases. Germline V gene sequence: CDR1 SGHAT, CDR2 FQNNGV. The CDR3 extends over 15 amino acids. Here immunoSEQ multiplex PCR was the method, and the copy in TCRdb shows in-frame clones only, minus some. The sample holds fewer than 40,000 clones, about 94% seen once. The V call is TRBV11-2, the J call TRBJ1-1; unclear D gene. The sequencing used CD4+ T cells from peripheral blood mononuclear cells, collected after pregnancy. This sequence originates from a female donor with multiple sclerosis, enrolled in a pregnancy study. CDR3 DNA sequence: TGTGCCAGCAGCTTAGATGCTGGAGGGAACACTGAAGCTTTCTTT. Translated: CASSLDAGGNTEAFF.